Here is one TCR beta chain with its context. The record originates from a study of blood T cell repertoires in COVID-19. Study-wide context: The origin of the acute and convalescent COVID-19 samples was the United States, Italy and Spain.

Clones were sequenced by immunoSEQ multiplex PCR, and TCRdb holds only the in-frame ones, with some missing. The profile shows about half a million clones, over 75% of them singletons. The sequenced sample was peripheral blood. The source is a human donor in a cohort sampled during active COVID-19.

The CDR3 DNA reads as TGTGCCAGCAGTTTATATTGGGGGCCTACCTCTGGGGCCAACGTCCTGACTTTC. Its protein is CASSLYWGPTSGANVLTF. This chain uses TRBV27 with TRBJ2-6; maybe TRBD1 (6 bases). V was clipped by 1 base and J by 0 bases, with 13 bases between them. The CDR3 spans 18 residues. The V gene's germline CDR1 is MNHEY and CDR2 SMNVEV (reference sequence).